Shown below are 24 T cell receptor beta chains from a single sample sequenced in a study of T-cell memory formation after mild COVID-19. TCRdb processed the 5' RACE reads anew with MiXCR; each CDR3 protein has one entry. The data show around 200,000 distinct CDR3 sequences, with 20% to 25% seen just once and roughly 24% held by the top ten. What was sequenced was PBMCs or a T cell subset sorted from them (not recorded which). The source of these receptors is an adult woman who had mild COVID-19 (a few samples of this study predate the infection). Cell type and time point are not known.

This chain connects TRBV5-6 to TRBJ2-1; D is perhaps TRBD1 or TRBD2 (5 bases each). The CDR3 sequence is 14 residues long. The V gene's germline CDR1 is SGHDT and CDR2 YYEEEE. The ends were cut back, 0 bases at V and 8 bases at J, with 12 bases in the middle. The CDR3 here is CASSLAGTVYEQFF. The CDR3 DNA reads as TGTGCCAGCAGCTTGGCTGGGACGGTGTATGAGCAGTTCTTC.

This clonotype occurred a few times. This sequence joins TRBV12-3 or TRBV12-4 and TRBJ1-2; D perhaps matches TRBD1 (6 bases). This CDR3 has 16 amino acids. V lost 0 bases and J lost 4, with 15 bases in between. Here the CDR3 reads CASSLAVQGFVYGYTF. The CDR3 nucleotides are TGTGCCAGCAGTTTAGCGGTGCAGGGGTTCGTCTATGGCTACACCTTC.

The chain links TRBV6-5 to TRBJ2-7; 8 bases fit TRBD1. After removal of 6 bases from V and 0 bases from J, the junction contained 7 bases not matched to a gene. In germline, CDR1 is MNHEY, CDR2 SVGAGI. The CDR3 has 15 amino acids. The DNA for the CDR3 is TGTGCCAGCAGCTCCCTCGGACAGGGCTCCTACGAGCAGTACTTC. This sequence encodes CASSSLGQGSYEQYF.

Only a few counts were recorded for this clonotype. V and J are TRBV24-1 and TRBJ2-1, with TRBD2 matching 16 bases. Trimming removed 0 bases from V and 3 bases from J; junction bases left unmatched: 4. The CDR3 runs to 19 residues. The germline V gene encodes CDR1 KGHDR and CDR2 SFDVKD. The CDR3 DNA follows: TGTGCCACCAGTGATTTGCGGGGGACTAGCGGGAGGGACTACAATGAGCAGTTCTTC. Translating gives CATSDLRGTSGRDYNEQFF.

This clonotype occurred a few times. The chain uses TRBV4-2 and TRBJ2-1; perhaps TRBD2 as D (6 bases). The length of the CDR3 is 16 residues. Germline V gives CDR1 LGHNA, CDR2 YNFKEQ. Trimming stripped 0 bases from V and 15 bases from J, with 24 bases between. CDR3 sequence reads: CASSQDIGDLQSPPFF. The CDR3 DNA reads TGTGCCAGCAGCCAAGATATTGGGGACTTACAAAGCCCGCCGTTCTTC.

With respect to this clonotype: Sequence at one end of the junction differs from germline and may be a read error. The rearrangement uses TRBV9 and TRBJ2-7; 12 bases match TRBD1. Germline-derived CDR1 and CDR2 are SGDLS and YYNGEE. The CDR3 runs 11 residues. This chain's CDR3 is CASSGAGQGAF. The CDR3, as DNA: TGTGCCAGCAGCGGAGCGGGACAGGGGGCCTTC.

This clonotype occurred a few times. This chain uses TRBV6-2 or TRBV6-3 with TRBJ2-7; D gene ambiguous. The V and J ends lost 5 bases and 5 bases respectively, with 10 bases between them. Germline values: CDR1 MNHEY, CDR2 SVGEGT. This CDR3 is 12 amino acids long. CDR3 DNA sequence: TGTGCCAGCAGTCCGGGTCTGGACGAGCAGTACTTC. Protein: CASSPGLDEQYF.

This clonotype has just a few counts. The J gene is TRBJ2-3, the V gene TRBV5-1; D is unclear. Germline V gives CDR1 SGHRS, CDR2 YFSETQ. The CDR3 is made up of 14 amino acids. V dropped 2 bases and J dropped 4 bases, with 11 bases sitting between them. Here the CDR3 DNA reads TGCGCCAGCAGCTTCCCCGACGGTCCAGATACGCAGTATTTT. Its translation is CASSFPDGPDTQYF.

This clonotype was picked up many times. CDR3 in DNA: TGCAGCGCGGGACTAGCGGGGTATGAGCAGTTCTTC. The encoded protein is CSAGLAGYEQFF. The chain recombines TRBV29-1 with TRBJ2-1, with 13 bases that match TRBD2. With 7 bases clipped from V and 8 bases from J, the junction kept 2 bases outside the gene matches. Germline V gives CDR1 SQVTM, CDR2 ANQGSEA. CDR3 length: 12 amino acids.

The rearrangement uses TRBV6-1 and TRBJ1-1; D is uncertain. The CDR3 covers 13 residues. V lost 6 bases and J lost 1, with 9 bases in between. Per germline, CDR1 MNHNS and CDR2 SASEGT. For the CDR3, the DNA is TGTGCCAGCAGGGCTGGATGGAACACTGAAGCTTTCTTT. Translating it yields CASRAGWNTEAFF.

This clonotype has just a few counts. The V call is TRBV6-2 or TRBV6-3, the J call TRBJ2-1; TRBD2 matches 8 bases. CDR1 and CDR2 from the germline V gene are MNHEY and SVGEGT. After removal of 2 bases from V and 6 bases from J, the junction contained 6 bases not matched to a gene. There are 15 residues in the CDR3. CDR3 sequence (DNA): TGTGCCAGCAGTTACGTCGCGGGAGGCCCCAATGAGCAGTTCTTC. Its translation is CASSYVAGGPNEQFF.

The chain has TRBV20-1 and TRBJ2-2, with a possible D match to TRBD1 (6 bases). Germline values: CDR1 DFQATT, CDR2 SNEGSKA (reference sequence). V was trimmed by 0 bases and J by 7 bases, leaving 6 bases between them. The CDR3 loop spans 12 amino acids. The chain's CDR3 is CSAREGGGELFF. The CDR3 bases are TGCAGTGCTAGAGAAGGGGGCGGGGAGCTGTTTTTT.

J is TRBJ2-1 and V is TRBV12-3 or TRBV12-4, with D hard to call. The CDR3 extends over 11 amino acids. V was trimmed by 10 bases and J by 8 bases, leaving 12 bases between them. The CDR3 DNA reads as TGTGCCACCATAAGGCAGGATGAGCAGTTCTTC. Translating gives CATIRQDEQFF.

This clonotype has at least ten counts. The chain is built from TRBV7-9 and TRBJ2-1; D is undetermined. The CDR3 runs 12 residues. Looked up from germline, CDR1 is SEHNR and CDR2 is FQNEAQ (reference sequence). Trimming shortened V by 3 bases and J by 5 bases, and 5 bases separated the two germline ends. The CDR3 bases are TGTGCCAGCAGCTTGGCGGACAATGAGCAGTTCTTC. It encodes CASSLADNEQFF.

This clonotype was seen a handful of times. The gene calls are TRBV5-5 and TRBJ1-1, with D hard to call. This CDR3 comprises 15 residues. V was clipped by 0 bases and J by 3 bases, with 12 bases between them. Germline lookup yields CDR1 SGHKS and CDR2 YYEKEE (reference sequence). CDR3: CASSLVDNEDTEAFF. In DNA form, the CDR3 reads TGTGCCAGCAGCTTGGTAGACAACGAAGACACTGAAGCTTTCTTT.

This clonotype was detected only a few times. This CDR3 is CASSQSSGSNEQYF. The CDR3 bases are TGTGCCAGCAGTCAATCTAGCGGGAGTAACGAGCAGTACTTC. The V gene is TRBV27, the J gene TRBJ2-7; 10 bases are a match to TRBD2. The germline CDR1 and CDR2 sequences are MNHEY and SMNVEV (reference sequence). This CDR3 is built from 14 residues. J gave up 5 bases and V 5 bases, and 6 bases lay outside the gene matches.

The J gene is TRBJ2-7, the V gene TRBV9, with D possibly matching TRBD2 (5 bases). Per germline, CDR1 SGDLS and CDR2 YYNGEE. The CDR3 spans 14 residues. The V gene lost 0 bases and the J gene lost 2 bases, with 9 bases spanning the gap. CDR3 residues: CASSVEAVPYEQYF. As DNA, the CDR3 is TGTGCCAGCAGCGTAGAAGCGGTGCCCTACGAGCAGTACTTC.

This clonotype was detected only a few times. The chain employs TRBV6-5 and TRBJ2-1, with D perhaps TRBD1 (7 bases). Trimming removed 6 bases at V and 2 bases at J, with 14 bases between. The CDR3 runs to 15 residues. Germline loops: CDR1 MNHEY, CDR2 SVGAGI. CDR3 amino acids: CASSAQGGTYNEQFF. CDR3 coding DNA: TGTGCCAGCAGCGCCCAGGGGGGTACCTACAATGAGCAGTTCTTC.

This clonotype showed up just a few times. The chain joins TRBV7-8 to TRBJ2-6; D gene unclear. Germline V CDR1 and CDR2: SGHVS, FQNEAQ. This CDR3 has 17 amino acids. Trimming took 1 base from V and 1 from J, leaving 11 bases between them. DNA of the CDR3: TGTGCCAGCAGCTTAGTCGGCGGCCTATCTGGGGCCAACGTCCTGACTTTC. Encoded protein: CASSLVGGLSGANVLTF.

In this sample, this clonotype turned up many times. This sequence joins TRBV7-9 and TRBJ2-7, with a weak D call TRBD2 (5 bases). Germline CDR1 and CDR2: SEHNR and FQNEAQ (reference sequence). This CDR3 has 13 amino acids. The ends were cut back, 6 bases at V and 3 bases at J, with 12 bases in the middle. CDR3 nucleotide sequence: TGTGCCAGCAGTTTTGGGAGAGACTACGAGCAGTACTTC. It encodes CASSFGRDYEQYF.

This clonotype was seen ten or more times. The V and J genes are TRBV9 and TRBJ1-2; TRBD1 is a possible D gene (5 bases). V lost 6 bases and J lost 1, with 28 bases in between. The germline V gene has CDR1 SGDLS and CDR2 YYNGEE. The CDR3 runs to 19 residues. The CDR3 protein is CASTGARDASVDGNYGYTF. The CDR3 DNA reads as TGTGCCAGCACCGGGGCCCGGGACGCCTCAGTGGACGGTAACTATGGCTACACCTTC.

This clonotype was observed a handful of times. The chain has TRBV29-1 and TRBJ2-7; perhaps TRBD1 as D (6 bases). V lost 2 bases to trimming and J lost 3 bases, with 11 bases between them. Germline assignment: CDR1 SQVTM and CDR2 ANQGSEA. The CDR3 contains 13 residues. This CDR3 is CSVEQGYGYEQYF. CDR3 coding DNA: TGCAGCGTTGAACAGGGGTACGGCTACGAGCAGTACTTC.

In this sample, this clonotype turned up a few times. The CDR3 loop reads CASRYEGGGDGYTF. CDR3 nucleotide sequence: TGCGCCAGCAGATATGAGGGCGGTGGTGATGGCTACACCTTC. This chain connects TRBV5-1 to TRBJ1-2, with D uncertain. CDR1 is SGHRS, CDR2 YFSETQ, per germline. The CDR3 has 14 amino acids. Trimming stripped 5 bases from V and 6 bases from J, with 17 bases between. Looking up the rest from reference TRBV5-1 and TRBJ1-2 gives the full variable domain: KAGVTQTPRYLIKTRGQQVTLSCSPISGHRSVSWYQQTPGQGLQFLFEYFSETQRNKGNFPGRFSGRQFSNSRSEMNVSTLELGDSALYLCASRYEGGGDGYTFGSGTRLTVV.

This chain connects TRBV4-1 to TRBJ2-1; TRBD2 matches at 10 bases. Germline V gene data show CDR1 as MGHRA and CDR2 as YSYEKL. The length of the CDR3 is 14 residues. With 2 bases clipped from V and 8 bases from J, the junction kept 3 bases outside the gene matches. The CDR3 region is CASSQPSGGDEQFF. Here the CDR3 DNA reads TGCGCCAGCAGCCAACCTAGCGGGGGCGATGAGCAGTTCTTC.